The T cell receptor (beta chain) described here comes from a study of blood T cell repertoires in COVID-19. Study context: Acute and convalescent COVID-19 specimens originated in the United States, Italy and Spain. Sample material is recorded as cDNA or gDNA derived from T cells, B-cell-depleted T cells, or PBMCs.

Original analysis: Amplifying reference gene primers gave estimates of nucleated cell counts. TCRdb keeps only in-frame clones here, not all; method: immunoSEQ multiplex PCR. V, J and clone size derive from that table, while D and trimming were established from the DNA sequence. Of 300,000 or so clones listed, roughly 88% are singletons. There are 15 residues in the CDR3. Germline loops: CDR1 SNHLY, CDR2 FYNNEI. Trimming removed 3 bases from V and 1 base from J, with 12 bases in between. This chain connects TRBV2 to TRBJ1-2; D unresolved. The origin of this receptor is a young woman who had recovered from COVID-19. Source material: peripheral blood. The CDR3 spells CASSESRRVNYGYTF. The DNA for the CDR3 is TGTGCCAGCAGTGAGAGCAGGAGGGTTAACTATGGCTACACCTTC.